Shown below are 5 T cell receptor beta chains from a single sample sequenced in a study of blood T cells in healthy people across ages. Combining a sample-barcoded 5' primer with a J-beta primer mix, a second PCR ran for about 7 to 12 cycles. TCRdb reprocessed the 5' RACE reads via MiXCR and lists one record per CDR3 protein. This table has over a million distinct CDR3 sequences, approximately 42% appearing once. Material for sequencing was blood. The source of these receptors is a woman aged 18 to 35 in good health.

This rearrangement joins TRBV29-1 to TRBJ1-5, with a weak D call TRBD1 (6 bases). Germline V gives CDR1 SQVTM, CDR2 ANQGSEA. The CDR3 has 14 residues. This CDR3 reads CSCYRDKRYQPQHF. The CDR3 region has the DNA TGCAGTTGCTACCGGGACAAGAGATATCAGCCCCAGCATTTT.

Comments on this clonotype: This may arise from a read error, as a much more abundant clone is one base away. The CDR3 spells CASIWDSLSGTQYF. The CDR3 nucleotides read TGTGCCAGCATCTGGGACTCCCTAAGTGGGACCCAGTACTTC. The chain links TRBV12-3 or TRBV12-4 to TRBJ2-4; TRBD2 might be the D (6 bases). The better agreement between TRBJ2-5 and the DNA end casts doubt on the J call. CDR3 length equals 14 residues.

This rearrangement joins TRBV7-9 to TRBJ1-1; TRBD1 aligns across 7 bases. The germline V gene has CDR1 SEHNR and CDR2 FQNEAQ (reference sequence). This CDR3 comprises 12 residues. The V and J ends lost 4 bases and 7 bases, in that order; junction bases with no gene match: 3. The CDR3: CASSSRDSEAFF. The DNA for the CDR3 is TGTGCCAGCAGCTCCCGGGACAGTGAAGCTTTCTTT.

The chain uses TRBV25-1 and TRBJ2-4; D is undetermined. The end of the DNA aligns better with TRBJ2-7, so the J call may be wrong. There are 14 residues in the CDR3. CDR1 and CDR2 (germline): MGHDK, SYGVNS. CDR3 DNA: TGTGCCAGCAGTGAGTCAGTACAAAACTACGAGCAGTACTTC. It codes for CASSESVQNYEQYF.

In its sample, this clonotype was seen a few times. V is TRBV18 and J is TRBJ2-7; 10 bases map to TRBD1. The CDR3 length is 16 residues. V shed 6 bases and J 4 bases; nucleotides not matched to a gene: 12. The V gene's germline CDR1 is KGHSH and CDR2 LQKENI. In DNA form, the CDR3 reads TGTGCCAGCTCGCTCGGAGGGACAGGGGTTCATTACGAGCAGTACTTC. Its protein is CASSLGGTGVHYEQYF. Full variable domain (remainder filled in from reference TRBV18 and TRBJ2-7): NAGVMQNPRHLVRRRGQEARLRCSPMKGHSHVYWYRQLPEEGLKFMVYLQKENIIDESGMPKERFSAEFPKEGPSILRIQQVVRGDSAAYFCASSLGGTGVHYEQYFGPGTRLTVT.